This T cell receptor beta chain was recovered during a study of OX40 agonist ivuxolimab in advanced cancers. Overall study context: Checkpoint inhibitors had been given previously to approximately 41% of patients.

This CDR3 contains 15 residues. V gave up 1 base and J gave up 2 bases; unmatched junction bases: 3. Germline CDR1 and CDR2: SGHVS and FNYEAQ. This table comes from immunoSEQ multiplex PCR, and its TCRdb copy is limited to in-frame clones, with some not included. In the table there are some 50,000 clones, about 89% of which are singletons. This clonotype was obtained from an adult with an advanced solid tumor such as melanoma, head and neck, liver or kidney cancer. The material sequenced was CD4+ or CD8+ T cells sorted from blood, taken in a trial of the OX40 agonist ivuxolimab. The rearrangement joins TRBV7-6 to TRBJ2-7, with 9 bases lining up with TRBD1. As DNA, the CDR3 is TGTGCCAGCAGCTTAGGGGGACAGGGCCCCTACGAGCAGTACTTC. Its translation is CASSLGGQGPYEQYF. Looking up the rest from reference TRBV7-6 and TRBJ2-7 gives the full variable domain: GAGVSQSPRYKVTKRGQDVALRCDPISGHVSLYWYRQALGQGPEFLTYFNYEAQQDKSGLPNDRFSAERPEGSISTLTIQRTEQRDSAMYRCASSLGGQGPYEQYFGPGTRLTVT.